What follows are 14 T cell receptor beta chains derived from one specimen sequenced in a study of cytomegalovirus exposure and HLA in healthy donors. PCR was performed using 60 Vbeta and 13 Jbeta primers. The data were produced by immunoSEQ multiplex PCR, yet TCRdb's version contains in-frame clones alone and is incomplete. The top ten clones hold 1.3% to 1.5% of a sample with about 150,000 clones, roughly 80% of them seen once. The source material was PBMCs. The receptor set was obtained from a man in his late teens or twenties in good health and CMV-seronegative.

There are a few counts of this clone. V usage is TRBV6-1 and J usage is TRBJ1-5; D is possibly TRBD1 (6 bases). The CDR3 has 14 residues. V lost 1 base to trimming and J lost 4 bases, with 8 bases between them. The germline CDR1 and CDR2 sequences are MNHNS and SASEGT. The CDR3 DNA follows: TGTGCCAGCAGTGAAGGGACAGAGAATCAGCCCCAGCATTTT. Its translation: CASSEGTENQPQHF.

The genes are TRBV7-2 and TRBJ2-7; tentatively, D is TRBD2 (5 bases). The V end was cut by 6 bases, the J end by 0 bases, with 12 bases between. This CDR3 contains 14 residues. The germline V gene encodes CDR1 SGHTA and CDR2 FQGNSA. The CDR3 is CASRTRRSSYEQYF. CDR3 nucleotides: TGTGCCAGCAGGACCCGGAGGTCCTCCTACGAGCAGTACTTC.

V and J are TRBV2 and TRBJ2-1; weak D call: TRBD1 (6 bases). From germline, CDR1 is SNHLY and CDR2 FYNNEI. Trimming stripped 2 bases from V and 10 bases from J, with 12 bases between. The length of the CDR3 is 13 residues. The CDR3 DNA follows: TGTGCCAGCAGTGAAATGGGGGCTGGGGAGCAGTTCTTC. Amino acids: CASSEMGAGEQFF. Using reference TRBV2 and TRBJ2-1 for the parts outside the CDR3, the full variable domain is EPEVTQTPSHQVTQMGQEVILRCVPISNHLYFYWYRQILGQKVEFLVSFYNNEISEKSEIFDDQFSVERPDGSNFTLKIRSTKLEDSAMYFCASSEMGAGEQFFGPGTRLTVL.

This clone has just one count. The CDR3 DNA reads TGTGCCAGTAGTCTTCTCCGAGGGACAGGCAATCAGCCCCAGCATTTT. It specifies CASSLLRGTGNQPQHF. The chain recombines TRBV19 with TRBJ1-5, with 7 bases matching TRBD1. V lost 5 bases to trimming and J lost 2 bases; unmatched junction nucleotides: 9. The CDR3 sequence is 16 residues long. Germline assignment: CDR1 LNHDA and CDR2 SQIVND (reference sequence).

V usage is TRBV19 and J usage is TRBJ2-5; D not certain. The DNA end favors TRBJ2-7, so the J call may be wrong. The CDR3 spans 11 residues. The germline V gene encodes CDR1 LNHDA and CDR2 SQIVND (reference sequence). CDR3 nucleotides: TGTGCCAGTAGTATAGGAAGCGAGCAGTACTTC. Protein sequence: CASSIGSEQYF.

The chain joins TRBV10-1 to TRBJ2-2; D is perhaps TRBD2 (6 bases). V lost 4 bases, J lost 4 bases, and 13 bases lay in between. The V gene's germline CDR1 is WNHNN and CDR2 SYGVQD (reference sequence). The CDR3 covers 15 residues. For the CDR3, the DNA is TGCGCCAGCAGTGCCAGCGTGGGAGGCACCGGGGAGCTGTTTTTT. Translating it yields CASSASVGGTGELFF.

The chain combines TRBV6-4 with TRBJ1-1; D gene uncertain. Germline assignment: CDR1 MRHNA and CDR2 SNTAGT. The CDR3 extends over 8 amino acids. Trimming left V 7 bases short and J 10 bases short, with 4 bases between. CDR3 in amino acids: CASIRAFF. The CDR3 nucleotides are TGTGCCAGCATCAGAGCTTTCTTT.

This clone showed up just a few times. CDR3 nucleotides: TGTGCCAGCAGCCACACAGAGAACACTGAAGCTTTCTTT. Translated, it gives CASSHTENTEAFF. This rearrangement joins TRBV7-9 to TRBJ1-1; D not certain. The CDR3 is made up of 13 amino acids. Trimming shortened V by 5 bases and J by 1 base, and 8 bases separated the two germline ends. In germline, CDR1 is SEHNR, CDR2 FQNEAQ (reference sequence).

This rearrangement joins TRBV9 to TRBJ2-1, with D perhaps matching TRBD1 (6 bases). Germline V gene lookup returns CDR1 SGDLS and CDR2 YYNGEE. CDR3 size: 16 residues. The germline V and J ends were trimmed by 0 bases and 3 bases, with 13 bases remaining between them. CDR3 bases: TGTGCCAGCAGCGTAGATCTGAGGGGGAACTACAATGAGCAGTTCTTC. Its translation is CASSVDLRGNYNEQFF.

This clone was observed a handful of times. The chain joins TRBV11-2 to TRBJ2-1, with 7 nucleotides matching TRBD2. V lost 2 bases to trimming and J lost 4 bases; unmatched junction nucleotides: 2. The germline gives CDR1 SGHAT, CDR2 FQNNGV. The CDR3 runs 14 residues. The CDR3 spells CASSLWGGYNEQFF. CDR3 sequence (DNA): TGTGCCAGCAGCTTATGGGGGGGGTACAATGAGCAGTTCTTC.

The CDR3 nucleotides are TGTGCCAGCAGATCATCGGGACTGGGTCCCTACGAGCAGTACTTC. Protein: CASRSSGLGPYEQYF. The chain is built from TRBV6-5 and TRBJ2-7; a possible D gene is TRBD2 (6 bases). This CDR3 region has 15 residues. V lost 6 bases, J lost 2 bases, and 17 bases lay in between. Germline V gene data show CDR1 as MNHEY and CDR2 as SVGAGI.

The V and J genes are TRBV28 and TRBJ1-2, with unresolved D. The CDR3 runs 13 residues. Trimming took 7 bases from V and 4 from J, leaving 13 bases between them. CDR1 is MDHEN, CDR2 SYDVKM, per germline. The CDR3 DNA reads as TGTGCCAGCACCACGGGTGTCGGCTATGGCTACACCTTC. It translates to CASTTGVGYGYTF.

The chain couples TRBV28 to TRBJ2-3; 8 bases line up with TRBD2. Germline V lookup: CDR1 MDHEN, CDR2 SYDVKM. The CDR3 totals 14 residues. With V trimmed by 10 bases and J by 4 bases, 10 bases remained unmatched. CDR3: CATGGVGIPDTQYF. The CDR3 DNA reads as TGTGCCACCGGGGGGGTAGGGATTCCAGATACGCAGTATTTT.

This chain uses TRBV5-1 with TRBJ2-2, with 7 bases matching TRBD2. Germline-derived CDR1 and CDR2 are SGHRS and YFSETQ. J gave up 6 bases and V 2 bases, and 7 bases lay outside the gene matches. This CDR3 has 15 amino acids. CDR3 coding DNA: TGCGCCAGCAGCTTCGTGGCAGGGAGGGCCGGGGAGCTGTTTTTT. Translation gives CASSFVAGRAGELFF.